One sample yielded the 20 T cell receptor beta chains listed below, sequenced in a study of cytomegalovirus exposure and HLA in healthy donors. A multiplex PCR was run with 60 Vbeta primers and 13 Jbeta primers. Method: immunoSEQ multiplex PCR; TCRdb's copy keeps in-frame clones and lacks some. Of about 110,000 clones in the sample, approximately 15% are singletons; the top ten hold 1.9%. Sequences were obtained from PBMCs. All receptors come from a woman under 30 in good health and CMV-seronegative.

The genes are TRBV12-5 and TRBJ1-1; TRBD1 is a possible D gene (6 bases). This CDR3 contains 16 residues. Trimming left V 3 bases short and J 2 bases short, with 16 bases between. Germline V gene lookup returns CDR1 LGHNT and CDR2 FRNRAP. The CDR3 coding sequence is TGTGCTAGTGGTTTAACCCCGGACAGCTACAACACTGAAGCTTTCTTT. Translated, it gives CASGLTPDSYNTEAFF.

V usage is TRBV5-1 and J usage is TRBJ2-3; weak D call: TRBD1 (5 bases). In germline, CDR1 is SGHRS, CDR2 YFSETQ. The CDR3 has 15 amino acids. With 4 bases removed from V and 3 bases from J, the gap between germline ends came to 15 bases. The CDR3: CASSTALGDTDTQYF. The CDR3 DNA sequence: TGCGCCAGCAGCACAGCTTTAGGGGATACAGATACGCAGTATTTT. The full variable domain, rest sourced from reference TRBV5-1 and TRBJ2-3, is KAGVTQTPRYLIKTRGQQVTLSCSPISGHRSVSWYQQTPGQGLQFLFEYFSETQRNKGNFPGRFSGRQFSNSRSEMNVSTLELGDSALYLCASSTALGDTDTQYFGPGTRLTVL.

This rearrangement joins TRBV21-1 to TRBJ1-6; the table calls TRBD1, which could not be checked here. TRBV21-1 is flagged as a pseudogene. The CDR3 loop spans 13 amino acids. CDR3 in DNA: TGTGCCAGGACCGGGACAGGGACTTCACCCCTCCACTTT. Its protein product is CARTGTGTSPLHF.

This clone turned up a few times. One end of the junction varies from germline; a read error may be responsible. The chain employs TRBV27 and TRBJ1-3; 7 bases map to TRBD1. The CDR3 consists of 13 residues. Germline loops: CDR1 MNHEY, CDR2 SMNVEV (reference sequence). The CDR3 is CASSPKPTGQMAF. Here the CDR3 DNA reads TGTGCCAGCAGCCCGAAACCCACGGGACAGATGGCCTTT.

V and J are TRBV30 and TRBJ1-6; TRBD1 might be the D (6 bases). The V gene lost 0 bases and the J gene lost 6 bases, with 9 bases spanning the gap. CDR3 size: 14 residues. CDR1 and CDR2 (germline): GTSNPN, SVGIG (reference sequence). The chain's CDR3 is CAWSVGQSNSPLHF. The CDR3 bases are TGTGCCTGGAGTGTCGGACAGAGTAATTCACCCCTCCACTTT.

The chain has TRBV5-4 and TRBJ1-2; TRBD1 matches 7 bases. Germline V gives CDR1 SGHNT, CDR2 YYREEE (reference sequence). This CDR3 spans 14 amino acids. Trimming at V came to 4 bases and at J to 2 bases, leaving 5 bases not matched to a gene. CDR3 amino acids: CASSAKGQNYGYTF. For the CDR3, the DNA is TGTGCCAGCAGCGCCAAGGGACAGAACTATGGCTACACCTTC.

This clone occurred a few times. V usage is TRBV19 and J usage is TRBJ1-5; no clear D gene. Per germline, CDR1 LNHDA and CDR2 SQIVND (reference sequence). V was pared by 3 bases and J by 2 bases, with 5 bases between. CDR3 length: 13 residues. This CDR3 is CASSIPGNQPQHF. Here the CDR3 DNA reads TGTGCCAGTAGTATTCCGGGCAATCAGCCCCAGCATTTT.

The chain uses TRBV6-5 and TRBJ2-7, with 8 bases aligning to TRBD1. Germline V gene lookup returns CDR1 MNHEY and CDR2 SVGAGI. The CDR3 loop spans 15 amino acids. V trimming: 6 bases; J trimming: 5 bases; junction bases outside the gene matches: 12. The chain's CDR3 is CASSRPQGVFHEQYF. Written as DNA, the CDR3 is TGTGCCAGCAGCCGACCACAGGGGGTTTTCCACGAGCAGTACTTC.

This clone was counted a few times. The chain uses TRBV19 and TRBJ2-7; TRBD2 aligns across 13 bases. The CDR3 extends over 15 amino acids. The V segment lost 3 bases and the J segment 3 bases; nucleotides outside the gene matches: 2. Per germline, CDR1 LNHDA and CDR2 SQIVND (reference sequence). The CDR3 coding sequence is TGTGCCAGTAGTATTCGGACTAGCGGGAGCTACGAGCAGTACTTC. Translated, it gives CASSIRTSGSYEQYF.

V and J are TRBV15 and TRBJ1-5; D not certain. Deletions cut 3 bases from V and 3 bases from J, with 9 bases between. This CDR3 comprises 14 residues. Germline lookup yields CDR1 LNHNV and CDR2 YYDKDF (reference sequence). CDR3 bases: TGTGCCACCAGCAGGGGCAGCCTCAATCAGCCCCAGCATTTT. The encoded protein is CATSRGSLNQPQHF.

V usage is TRBV9 and J usage is TRBJ2-7; tentative D call: TRBD1 (6 bases). The CDR3 is made up of 12 amino acids. CDR1 and CDR2 (germline): SGDLS, YYNGEE. V lost 4 bases and J lost 3, with 8 bases in between. The CDR3 loop is CASSPDSYEQYF. CDR3 bases: TGTGCCAGCAGCCCGGACAGCTACGAGCAGTACTTC. Drawing the rest from reference TRBV9 and TRBJ2-7, the complete variable domain is DSGVTQTPKHLITATGQRVTLRCSPRSGDLSVYWYQQSLDQGLQFLIQYYNGEERAKGNILERFSAQQFPDLHSELNLSSLELGDSALYFCASSPDSYEQYFGPGTRLTVT.

The V gene is TRBV9, the J gene TRBJ2-3; 7 nucleotides line up with TRBD2. Per the germline V gene, CDR1 is SGDLS and CDR2 is YYNGEE. The CDR3 spans 15 residues. V lost 0 bases and J lost 6; bases outside the gene matches: 7. Here the CDR3 DNA reads TGTGCCAGCAGCGTAGAGGGAGGGCCATGGGATACGCAGTATTTT. Protein: CASSVEGGPWDTQYF.

This chain uses TRBV27 with TRBJ2-7; 9 bases fit TRBD2. The CDR3 has 16 residues. V lost 3 bases, J lost 2 bases, and 8 bases stayed unmatched. The germline gives CDR1 MNHEY, CDR2 SMNVEV (reference sequence). As DNA, the CDR3 is TGTGCCAGCAGTTTCGATGCTAGCGGGGACCCCTACGAGCAGTACTTC. Its translation: CASSFDASGDPYEQYF.

The chain employs TRBV14 and TRBJ1-5; TRBD1 matches 9 bases. The CDR3 spans 23 residues. Germline trimming cut 0 bases from V and 0 bases from J; bases unmatched to any gene: 21. The germline V gene has CDR1 SGHDN and CDR2 FVKESK. As DNA, the CDR3 is TGTGCCAGCAGCCAAGACCGGGTCCGAGGGACAGGGACACGAAGGGATAGCAATCAGCCCCAGCATTTT. Translation gives CASSQDRVRGTGTRRDSNQPQHF.

The chain links TRBV7-6 to TRBJ2-3; TRBD1 matches 8 bases. CDR1 SGHVS and CDR2 FNYEAQ come from the germline V gene. Trimming cost V 5 bases and J 2 bases; bases outside gene matches: 9. There are 16 residues in the CDR3. The CDR3 nucleotides read TGTGCCAGCAGCGGCGTCCGGGACAGGTACACAGATACGCAGTATTTT. This encodes CASSGVRDRYTDTQYF. The whole variable domain, remainder taken from reference TRBV7-6 and TRBJ2-3, is GAGVSQSPRYKVTKRGQDVALRCDPISGHVSLYWYRQALGQGPEFLTYFNYEAQQDKSGLPNDRFSAERPEGSISTLTIQRTEQRDSAMYRCASSGVRDRYTDTQYFGPGTRLTVL.

The chain couples TRBV30 to TRBJ2-3, with no clear D. Trimming cost V 4 bases and J 5 bases, with 10 bases left between them. The V gene's germline CDR1 is GTSNPN and CDR2 SVGIG (reference sequence). There are 12 residues in the CDR3. CDR3 in DNA: TGTGCCTGGAACTTGGTCCGAGATACGCAGTATTTT. Translation gives CAWNLVRDTQYF. The variable domain in full, completed from reference TRBV30 and TRBJ2-3, reads SQTIHQWPATLVQPVGSPLSLECTVEGTSNPNLYWYRQAAGRGLQLLFYSVGIGQISSEVPQNLSASRPQDRQFILSSKKLLLSDSGFYLCAWNLVRDTQYFGPGTRLTVL.

The V and J genes are TRBV6-5 and TRBJ1-1; D perhaps matches TRBD1 (6 bases). The CDR3 loop spans 13 amino acids. From germline, CDR1 is MNHEY and CDR2 SVGAGI. Trimming pared 0 bases from V and 7 bases from J, leaving 9 bases between. The CDR3 DNA is TGTGCCAGCAGTTACTCTGGGGGCCTTGAAGCTTTCTTT. It is translated as CASSYSGGLEAFF.

This clone was found a few times. V usage is TRBV28 and J usage is TRBJ2-1; D perhaps matches TRBD1 (6 bases). V lost 7 bases and J lost 10, with 11 bases in between. Per germline, CDR1 MDHEN and CDR2 SYDVKM. The CDR3 covers 11 residues. The CDR3, as DNA: TGTGCCAGCAATAGGGGGTGGGAGCAGTTCTTC. Residues: CASNRGWEQFF.

This clone was detected a few times. The rearrangement uses TRBV13 and TRBJ1-5; possibly TRBD1 for D (6 bases). The length of the CDR3 is 16 residues. The V and J ends lost 3 bases and 5 bases respectively, with 17 bases between them. Germline loops: CDR1 PRHDT, CDR2 FYEKMQ (reference sequence). CDR3 loop: CASSFGRRRTDQPQHF. The CDR3, as DNA: TGTGCCAGCAGCTTTGGAAGGAGACGGACAGATCAGCCCCAGCATTTT. Full variable domain (missing parts from reference TRBV13 and TRBJ1-5): AAGVIQSPRHLIKEKRETATLKCYPIPRHDTVYWYQQGPGQDPQFLISFYEKMQSDKGSIPDRFSAQQFSDYHSELNMSSLELGDSALYFCASSFGRRRTDQPQHFGDGTRLSIL.

This clone was observed a handful of times. This chain links TRBV2 with TRBJ1-2, with 7 bases aligning to TRBD1. The germline CDR1 and CDR2 sequences are SNHLY and FYNNEI. The J segment lost 2 bases and the V segment lost 3 bases, leaving 0 bases of the junction unmatched. The CDR3 covers 13 residues. The CDR3 sequence: CASSEGQNYGYTF. In DNA form, the CDR3 reads TGTGCCAGCAGTGAGGGACAGAACTATGGCTACACCTTC.